This TCR beta chain was captured in a study of lung T cells in sarcoidosis with Löfgren's syndrome. Study-level findings and limits: Shared TRAV12-1 and TRBV2 CDR3 motifs were reported across several patients. Versus controls, Löfgren's syndrome patients reportedly showed TRAV12-1 and TRBV2 as most expanded.

A single record per CDR3 protein comes from TCRdb applying MiXCR to the reads. The sample contains about 3,100 distinct CDR3 sequences, roughly 27% of which appear only once. On this clonotype: The target antigen is unknown. A much larger clone is a single base away; this may be a read error.

Germline CDR1 and CDR2: SEHNR and FQNEAQ (reference sequence). The J segment lost 6 bases and the V segment lost 8 bases, leaving 11 bases of the junction unmatched. The CDR3 loop spans 14 amino acids. The chain couples TRBV7-9 to TRBJ2-7; 9 bases align to TRBD2. The sequenced sample was CD4+ T cells from bronchoalveolar lavage. The clonotype originates from a human donor with sarcoidosis (Löfgren's syndrome or another form), or a control subject (not recorded which). In DNA form, the CDR3 reads TGTGCCAGCGGCTATGGACTAGCGATCGGCGAGCAGTACTTC. Protein sequence: CASGYGLAIGEQYF.